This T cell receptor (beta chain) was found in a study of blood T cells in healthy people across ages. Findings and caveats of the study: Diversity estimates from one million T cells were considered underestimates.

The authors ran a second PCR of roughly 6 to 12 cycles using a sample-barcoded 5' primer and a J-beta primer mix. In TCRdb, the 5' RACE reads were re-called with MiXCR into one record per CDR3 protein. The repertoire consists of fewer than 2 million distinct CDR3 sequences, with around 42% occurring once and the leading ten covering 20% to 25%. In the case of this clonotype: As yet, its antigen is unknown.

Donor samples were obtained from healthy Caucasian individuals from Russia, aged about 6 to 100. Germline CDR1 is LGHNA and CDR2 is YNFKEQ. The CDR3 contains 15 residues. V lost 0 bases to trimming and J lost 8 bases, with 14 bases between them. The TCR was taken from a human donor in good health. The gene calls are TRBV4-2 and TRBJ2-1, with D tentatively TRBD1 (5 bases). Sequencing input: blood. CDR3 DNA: TGTGCCAGCAGCCAAGAAGGGGCCGAAGGGGATGAGCAGTTCTTC. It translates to CASSQEGAEGDEQFF.